Listed below are T cell receptor beta chains from one sample, sequenced in a study of T cell clones after liver transplantation. The assay was immunoSEQ multiplex PCR, and TCRdb's table has in-frame clones only and misses some. Of tens of thousands of clones detected, about nine tenths appear once; the ten largest clones hold 13% to 15%. The sample here was CD8+ T cells from blood, taken 12 months after liver transplant. The receptors were gathered from a human patient who received a liver transplant. Some T cells may have come from the graft donor. Each CDR3 is given with its conserved first and last residue. A D gene is named only where the DNA matches it firmly. Some rows mark clone size as missing; the rest say once, few, many or name a class of expanded clone.

TRBV27	.	TRBJ2-5	.	TGTGCCAGCAGTCCATGGGGGGATAACCAAGAGACCCAGTACTTC	CASSPWGDNQETQYF
TRBV30	.	TRBJ1-3	.	TGTGCCTGGAGGACCCGAGACGCTGGAAACACCATATATTTT	CAWRTRDAGNTIYF
TRBV7-6	TRBD1	TRBJ2-7	once	TGTGCCAGCAGCTGGGGGACAGGTCCCTACGAGCAGTACTTC	CASSWGTGPYEQYF
TRBV5-1	TRBD1	TRBJ1-1	.	TGCGCCAGCAGCCGTGACAGGGGCCAAGCTTTCTTT	CASSRDRGQAFF
TRBV19	TRBD2	TRBJ2-1	.	TGTGCCAGTAGTATTACTAGCGGGAGCAAGAATGAGCAGTTCTTC	CASSITSGSKNEQFF
TRBV10-1	.	TRBJ2-7	.	TGCGCCAGCAGTGAGGGGTCTGGGGCCGAGCAGTACTTC	CASSEGSGAEQYF
TRBV7-8	TRBD2	TRBJ2-3	.	TGTGCCAGCAGCCTGACTAGCGGGAGGATGACAGATACGCAGTATTTT	CASSLTSGRMTDTQYF
TRBV11-2	.	TRBJ2-2	.	TGTGCCAGCAGCTTAGAGGGAGACTTTCCCACCGGGGAGCTGTTTTTT	CASSLEGDFPTGELFF
TRBV9	TRBD2	TRBJ2-1	.	TGTGCCAGCAGCACCGGACTAGCGGACCTCAATGAGCAGTTCTTC	CASSTGLADLNEQFF
TRBV5-8	TRBD2	TRBJ2-7	.	TGTGCCAGCGAACCCCTAGCGGAGATCTACGAGCAGTACTTC	CASEPLAEIYEQYF
TRBV4-1	.	TRBJ1-4	.	TGCGCCAGCAGCCCAGTCGGTCCCCTCGGGGAAAAACTGTTTTTT	CASSPVGPLGEKLFF
TRBV11-2	TRBD1	TRBJ2-7	.	TGTGCCAGCACCCCAGGGACAGGGTACTACGAGCAGTACTTC	CASTPGTGYYEQYF
TRBV4-2	.	TRBJ2-7	.	TGTGCCAGCAGCCAAGGCCCAGGGCTAACCTACGAGCAGTACTTC	CASSQGPGLTYEQYF
TRBV4-3	TRBD2	TRBJ2-1	.	TGCGCCAGCAGCCGTGGGACTAGCACTCTCGATGAGCAGTTCTTC	CASSRGTSTLDEQFF
TRBV29-1	TRBD1	TRBJ1-5	.	TGCAGCGTTGGGGACAGGGGCTGGAATCAGCCCCAGCATTTT	CSVGDRGWNQPQHF
TRBV4-3	TRBD2	TRBJ2-7	few	TGCGCCAGCAGCCAAGATCGGGCTAGCGGCTACGAGCAGTACTTC	CASSQDRASGYEQYF
TRBV7-9	.	TRBJ2-7	many	TGTGCCAGCAGCTTAAGCCTATACTACGAGCAGTACTTC	CASSLSLYYEQYF
TRBV5-4	.	TRBJ1-2	.	TGTGCCAGCACTTGGGGAGTTCGACTTCAGGGCTACACCTTC	CASTWGVRLQGYTF
TRBV5-1	.	TRBJ2-5	.	TGCGCCAGCAGCTTGGAGGTGAGCAGGTCCGGAGAGACCCAGTACTTC	CASSLEVSRSGETQYF
TRBV5-1	TRBD1	TRBJ2-1	.	TGCGCCAGCAGCTTCGGGACAGGGTGGAATGAGCAGTTCTTC	CASSFGTGWNEQFF
TRBV13	TRBD2	TRBJ2-7	.	TGTGCCAGCAGGGGGACTAGCGGGAAACAACGTGAGCAGTACTTC	CASRGTSGKQREQYF
TRBV4-1	TRBD1	TRBJ2-7	once	TGCGCCAGCAGCCCCAAACCACTCCGACAGGGCCTCATTGGGGGTGAGCAGTACTTC	CASSPKPLRQGLIGGEQYF
TRBV4-3	.	TRBJ2-1	.	TGCGCCAGCAGATTCGTTGAGGGCCCCTACAATGAGCAGTTCTTC	CASRFVEGPYNEQFF
TRBV5-4	TRBD1	TRBJ2-7	few	TGTGCCAGCAGCCCCAGGGACAGACCTTACGAGCAGTACTTC	CASSPRDRPYEQYF
TRBV18	TRBD1	TRBJ2-7	.	TGTGCCAGCTCACCACATCCAGGGGGCGAAGGGGTCTACGAGCAGTACTTC	CASSPHPGGEGVYEQYF
TRBV28	TRBD2	TRBJ2-3	.	TGTGCCAGCAGTTTATTCAGGCTAGCGGGAGGGCCTCGGTATTTT	CASSLFRLAGGPRYF
TRBV7-9	.	TRBJ1-1	.	TGTGCCAGCAGCTTAGTACATGGGGCAGAGGGGCTCTTT	CASSLVHGAEGLF
TRBV28	.	TRBJ1-1	.	TGTGCCAGCAGTTTCTCCCTTCTGGGGACTGAAGCTTTCTTT	CASSFSLLGTEAFF
TRBV15	.	TRBJ2-5	.	TGTGCCACCAGCAGAGGAGCTGATTACCAAGAGACCCAGTACTTC	CATSRGADYQETQYF
TRBV5-6	.	TRBJ1-1	.	TGTGCCAGCAGCTTTCAGGGGTCGGACACTGAAGCTTTCTTT	CASSFQGSDTEAFF
TRBV4-1	.	TRBJ2-2	.	TGCGCCAGCAGCCAGGTGGGGGACGGGGAGCTGTTTTTT	CASSQVGDGELFF
TRBV29-1	.	TRBJ1-1	.	TGCAGCGTTCCTATCGGGGTGGCCGAAGCTTTCTTT	CSVPIGVAEAFF
TRBV7-9	TRBD2	TRBJ2-7	.	TGTGCCAGCAGCCCCCCGGCTAGCGGCGAGCAGTACTTC	CASSPPASGEQYF
TRBV9	.	TRBJ2-5	.	TGTGCCAGCAGCGTAGGAGGACTACCCATCGAGACCCAGTACTTC	CASSVGGLPIETQYF
TRBV7-3	.	TRBJ1-2	.	TGTGCCAGCAGCTTAGTTCGGAAGGGGGGCCACGGCTACACCTTC	CASSLVRKGGHGYTF
TRBV30	.	TRBJ2-1	.	TGTGCCTGGAGTGTCGACGTTAATGAGCAGTTCTTC	CAWSVDVNEQFF
TRBV27	.	TRBJ2-7	.	TGTGCCAGCAGTTTATCCCTACCTTCCTACGAGCAGTACTTC	CASSLSLPSYEQYF